This T cell receptor (beta chain) is from a study of cytomegalovirus exposure and HLA in healthy donors. Use of 60 Vbeta and 13 Jbeta primers characterized the PCR. TCRdb keeps only in-frame clones here, not all; method: immunoSEQ multiplex PCR. The sample has about 120,000 clones, about 8.6% seen once; the top ten hold about 6%. Study-wide results and caveats: Most sequenced TCRs were rare (though some public TCRs occurred in many donors). Follow-up analysis later connected one missense variant in DCLRE1C with trimming of TCR beta V- and J-genes.

CDR1 is SGHNT, CDR2 YYREEE, per germline (reference sequence). The CDR3 sequence is 17 residues long. V shed 2 bases and J 1 base; nucleotides not matched to a gene: 8. Regarding this clone: Its antigen is undetermined.

This clonotype was sampled from a woman aged 40-49 years in good health and CMV-seropositive. Source material: PBMCs. The chain links TRBV5-4 to TRBJ1-1, with TRBD1 matching over 10 bases. The CDR3 here is CASSLRQGAFRNTEAFF. CDR3 DNA sequence: TGTGCCAGCAGCTTAAGACAGGGGGCTTTCCGGAACACTGAAGCTTTCTTT.